This TCR beta chain was captured by sequencing in a study of T-cell memory formation after mild COVID-19. At the level of the study: For the most part, TCR clusters were specific to one donor. Whole-study results and caveats: Unconfirmed was the SARS-CoV-2 specificity of second-wave clones that peaked on day 37. CD8+ contracting clones occupied EMRA, while CD4+ ones occupied mainly CM and EM.

Per germline, CDR1 MDHEN and CDR2 SYDVKM. Between the trimmed V and J ends, which lost 2 bases and 7 bases, there was a span of 4 bases. This CDR3 has 11 amino acids. A remark on this clonotype: The antigen remains undetermined.

Amplification by 5'RACE using constant-segment primers produced TCR alpha and TCR beta cDNA libraries that carried sample barcodes and UMIs. TCRdb re-analysed the 5' RACE reads in MiXCR, keeping a single row per CDR3 protein. The sample comprises almost 350,000 distinct CDR3 sequences, 20% of which are singletons, and 21% rests with the top ten. V and J are TRBV28 and TRBJ2-3; no definite D call. Sequenced input: PBMCs or a T cell subset sorted from them (not recorded which). This receptor was taken from a man between 18 and 35 years old who had mild COVID-19 (a few samples of this study predate the infection). Cell type and time point are not known. In DNA, the CDR3 is TGTGCCAGCAGTTTAATGAATACGCAGTATTTT. Translation gives CASSLMNTQYF. Full variable domain (missing parts from reference TRBV28 and TRBJ2-3): DVKVTQSSRYLVKRTGEKVFLECVQDMDHENMFWYRQDPGLGLRLIYFSYDVKMKEKGDIPEGYSVSREKKERFSLILESASTNQTSMYLCASSLMNTQYFGPGTRLTVL.